One T cell receptor (beta chain) is described in this entry. What it binds is unknown. Unique molecular identifiers featured in each of the TCR beta cDNA libraries. The authors obtained roughly 550,000 cDNA molecules from about 0.94 to 9.7 million T cells. TCRdb reanalysed the PCR reads using MiXCR and keeps one entry per CDR3 protein. The sample shows 430,000 or so distinct CDR3 sequences, roughly 38% of them seen only once. CDR1 and CDR2 from the germline V gene are SQVTM and ANQGSEA. CDR3 length: 15 residues. V lost 7 bases and J 8 bases, leaving 25 bases between the germline ends. The sample comes from a study of post-analysis software for immune sequencing data. At the level of the study: Relapsing-remitting, secondary progressive and progressive-relapsing multiple sclerosis were all included among the disease courses.

Findings and limits, study-wide: Several TRBV segments (TRBV5-6, TRBV5-1 and TRBV20-1 among them) occurred more frequently in patients than in controls. Those with multiple sclerosis, the patient group, showed significantly lower normalized Chao1 diversity than controls.

The receptor was isolated from a girl aged 2 to 10 with multiple sclerosis. Sequencing was done on a sample of blood. The V call is TRBV29-1, the J call TRBJ2-3; the D call may be TRBD1 or TRBD2 (5 bases each). The CDR3 region has the DNA TGCAGCGGCGAGCAGGGAAGCGGCGCGCCGGGTACGCAGTATTTT. It codes for CSGEQGSGAPGTQYF.